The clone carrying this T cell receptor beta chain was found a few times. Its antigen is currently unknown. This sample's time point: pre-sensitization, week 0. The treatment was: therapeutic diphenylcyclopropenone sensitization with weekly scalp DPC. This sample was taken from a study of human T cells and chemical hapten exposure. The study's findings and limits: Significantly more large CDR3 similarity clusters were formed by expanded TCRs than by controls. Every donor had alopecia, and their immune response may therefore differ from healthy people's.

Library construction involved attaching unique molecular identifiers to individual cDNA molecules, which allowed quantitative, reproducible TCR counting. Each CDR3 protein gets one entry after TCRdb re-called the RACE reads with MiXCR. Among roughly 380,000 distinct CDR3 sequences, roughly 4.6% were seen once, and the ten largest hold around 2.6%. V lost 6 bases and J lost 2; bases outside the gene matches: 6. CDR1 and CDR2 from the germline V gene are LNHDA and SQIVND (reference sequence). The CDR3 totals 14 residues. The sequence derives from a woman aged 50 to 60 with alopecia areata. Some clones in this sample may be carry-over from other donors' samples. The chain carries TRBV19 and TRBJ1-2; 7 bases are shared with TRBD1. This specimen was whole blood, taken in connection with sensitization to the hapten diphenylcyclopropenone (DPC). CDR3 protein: CASREQGPNYGYTF. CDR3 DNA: TGTGCCAGTAGGGAACAGGGGCCGAACTATGGCTACACCTTC.